The 9 T cell receptor beta chains presented below share a single source sample, sequenced in a study of regulatory T cells in long-lasting Graves disease. With iRepertoire HTBI primers and Arm-PCR of CDR3 regions, TCR beta libraries were built. One entry per CDR3 protein results from TCRdb running MiXCR on the multiplex PCR reads. The sample lists 530,000 or so distinct CDR3 sequences; approximately 13% were seen once. As to time point: newly diagnosed GD, antithyroid drugs for less than 3 months. After RNA was extracted from PBMCs, the TCR library was made from it. These data were also reused for a study on T cells in Graves' hyperthyroidism and ophthalmopathy.

Sequencing was performed on peripheral blood mononuclear cells (PBMCs), taken at new diagnosis, from a patient treated with antithyroid drugs. The origin of the receptors is a man younger than 40 with Graves disease.

The sample holds many counts of this clonotype. This chain links TRBV12-3 or TRBV12-4 with TRBJ2-3; 12 bases map to TRBD2. V shed 3 bases, J shed 4 bases, and the junction held 2 bases outside the gene matches. This CDR3 contains 15 residues. In DNA, the CDR3 is TGTGCCAGCAGTTTGACTAGCGGGAGCCCAGATACGCAGTATTTT. Translation gives CASSLTSGSPDTQYF.

This clonotype occurred a few times. This sequence joins TRBV20-1 and TRBJ2-2; 7 bases agree with TRBD2. Germline CDR1 reads DFQATT; CDR2 reads SNEGSKA (reference sequence). V gave up 3 bases and J gave up 6 bases; unmatched junction bases: 7. The CDR3 loop spans 14 amino acids. CDR3 DNA: TGCAGTGCTAGGGCTAGCGGCTGGTCCGGGGAGCTGTTTTTT. It yields the protein CSARASGWSGELFF.

Regarding this clonotype: This may be a read error: a much more frequent sequence differs by one nucleotide. The J gene is TRBJ2-3, the V gene TRBV12-3 or TRBV12-4, with a possible D match to TRBD2 (6 bases). The CDR3 runs 15 residues. Written as DNA, the CDR3 is TGTGCCAGCGGTTTCTCGGACTACGACACAGATACGCAGTATTTT. Translating it yields CASGFSDYDTDTQYF.

There are a few counts of this clonotype. The DNA for the CDR3 is TGCAGTGCTAGAGATCCGGCATCTGAGTTTCAGCATTTT. Amino acids: CSARDPASEFQHF. This chain links TRBV20-1 with TRBJ1-5, with no clear D. This CDR3 is 13 amino acids long. Germline CDR1 and CDR2: DFQATT and SNEGSKA (reference sequence). The ends were cut back, 0 bases at V and 13 bases at J, with 16 bases in the middle.

About this clonotype itself: A much larger clone differs from this one at a single base, so this may be a read error. V is TRBV29-1 and J is TRBJ2-1; D unclear. This CDR3 contains 15 residues. From germline, CDR1 is SQVTM and CDR2 ANQGSEA. The CDR3 DNA is TGCAGCGTTGAAGGAGGCGGTCGCTCCCACAATGAGCAGTTCTTC. Translating gives CSVEGGGRSHNEQFF.

This clonotype has at least ten counts. This rearrangement joins TRBV12-3 or TRBV12-4 to TRBJ2-1; 10 bases agree with TRBD2. The ends lost 0 bases at V and 2 bases at J; junction bases unmatched: 7. The CDR3 is 18 amino acids. CDR3 nucleotide sequence: TGTGCCAGCAGTTTAGCCGCACCTAGCGGGAGTGCCTACAATGAGCAGTTCTTC. Translated, it gives CASSLAAPSGSAYNEQFF.

At least ten counts were recorded for this clonotype. The chain uses TRBV5-1 and TRBJ2-3, with 12 bases matching TRBD2. V shed 4 bases, J shed 6 bases, and the junction held 9 bases outside the gene matches. This CDR3 is built from 16 residues. Germline V gene data show CDR1 as SGHRS and CDR2 as YFSETQ. CDR3 coding DNA: TGCGCCAGCAGCCCTCGGACTAGCGGGATGACGGATACGCAGTATTTT. Its protein product is CASSPRTSGMTDTQYF.

Only one count was recorded for this clonotype. V gene TRBV10-3 combines with J gene TRBJ2-1; 14 bases map to TRBD2. Germline V gives CDR1 ENHRY, CDR2 SYGVKD. This CDR3 comprises 18 residues. Trimming at V came to 4 bases and at J to 6 bases, leaving 11 bases not matched to a gene. CDR3 sequence (DNA): TGTGCCATCAGTGCCCCTCCTCGACTAGCGGGAGGGGGCAATGAGCAGTTCTTC. Encoded protein: CAISAPPRLAGGGNEQFF.

This clonotype was seen repeatedly, ten times or more. The chain uses TRBV12-3 or TRBV12-4 and TRBJ2-1, with 12 nucleotides matching TRBD2. The CDR3 loop spans 15 amino acids. J was trimmed by 7 bases and V by 6 bases; bases with no gene match: 7. CDR3 amino acids: CASSETSGRRNEQFF. The CDR3 nucleotides are TGTGCCAGCAGCGAAACTAGCGGGAGGCGAAATGAGCAGTTCTTC.